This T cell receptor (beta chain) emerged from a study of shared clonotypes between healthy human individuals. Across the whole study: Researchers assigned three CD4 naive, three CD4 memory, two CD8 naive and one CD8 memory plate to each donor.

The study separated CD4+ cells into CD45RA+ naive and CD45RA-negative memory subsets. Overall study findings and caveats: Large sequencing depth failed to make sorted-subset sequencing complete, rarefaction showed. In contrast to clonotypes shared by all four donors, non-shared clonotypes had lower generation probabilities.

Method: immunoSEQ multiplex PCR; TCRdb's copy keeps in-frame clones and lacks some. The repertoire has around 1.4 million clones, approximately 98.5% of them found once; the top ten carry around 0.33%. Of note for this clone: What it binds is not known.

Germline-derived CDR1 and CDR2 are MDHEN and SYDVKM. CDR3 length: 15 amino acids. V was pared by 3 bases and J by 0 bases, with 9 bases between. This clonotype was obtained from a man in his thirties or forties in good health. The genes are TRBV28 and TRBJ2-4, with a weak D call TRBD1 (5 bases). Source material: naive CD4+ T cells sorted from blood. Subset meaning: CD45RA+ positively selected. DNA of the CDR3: TGTGCCAGCAGTTTTAACAGGCGAGCCAAAAACATTCAGTACTTC. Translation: CASSFNRRAKNIQYF.